What follows is one T cell receptor beta chain and its context. The antigen this receptor binds is unknown. The input lacks base qualities; no much larger clone sits a single base away. For oncotyping and quantification of minimal residual disease, T-ALL samples were taken at diagnosis from children and adults treated according to protocol. Receptor amplification or capture employed PCR. Sequencing used an Illumina MiSeq. TCR beta DJ and VDJ rearrangements were characterized by next generation amplicon sequencing. The authors processed their data as follows. Amplicon sequencing data were analyzed with the Vidjil software to identify clonal TCR beta rearrangements. TCR beta rearrangement characteristics of the RUNX1-mutated and wildtype groups were compared using two-tailed Fisher exact tests. TCRdb applied fastp at Q25 and MiXCR to the public reads, then kept only in-frame beta chains. One record per CDR3 amino acid sequence lists the most common genes and DNA. The V and J calls shown here were made by TCRdb, not taken from the authors' results. Present in this sample are over 750 distinct CDR3 sequences, about 29% of which were seen just once. The ten most abundant clones make up around two fifths of the sample.

This specimen comes from a study of RUNX1 and TCR beta rearrangement in T-cell leukemia (dated by TCRdb to about 2020). Turning to the overall study: The comparison of TCR beta rearrangements and CDR3 junctions set around 14 T-ALLs carrying mono-allelic acquired RUNX1 mutations against 10 to 11 T-ALLs that were RUNX1 wildtype. All RUNX1 mutations in the mutated group were heterozygous, 10 to 11 in the Runt homology domain and a few in the transactivation domain. The RUNX1 wildtype T-ALLs were matched on an immature maturation arrest stage, which was defined as the absence of cytoplasmic or surface TCR beta protein. To allow a comparison of D1 versus D2 segments, the RUNX1 wildtype T-ALLs were chosen so that each carried at least incomplete clonal TCR beta rearrangements. The maturation arrest stages of RUNX1-mutated T-ALLs were more diverse, with some cases arrested before the onset of TCR beta rearrangement. For comparison with results from a Runx1 knockout mouse model, TCR beta rearrangements in human T-ALL were analyzed. An earlier study had already determined the RUNX1 mutation status of the T-ALL cases. GRAALL-2003 and GRAALL-2005 were the multicentric trials. After EuroClonality multiplex PCR on genomic DNA, Genescan analysis was used to assess TCR rearrangements. What the authors observed across the whole study: TCR beta CDR3 length or D segment truncation in T-ALLs could not be evaluated because too few clonal rearrangements were available. A smaller share of RUNX1-mutated T-ALLs had clonal TCR beta rearrangements (around 62%) than has been reported for T-ALL in general (over 80%). Usage of the TCR beta J1 cluster was similar in RUNX1-mutated and wildtype T-ALLs, showing no significant difference. In clonal rearrangements, TCR beta D1 segment usage was not significantly different between RUNX1-mutated (approximately 80%) and wildtype (around 61%) T-ALLs.

Ends trimmed: V by 0 bases, J by 8 bases; bases unmatched to a gene: 4. The CDR3 covers 13 residues, taking in both the cysteine and the phenylalanine. Only the CDR3 part of the read is kept: 39 bases, read in frame from the first base. From a lookup of the germline V gene (reference sequence), CDR1 and CDR2 are SGHNT and YYREEE. The receptor comes from a male donor with T-cell acute lymphoblastic leukemia. Recombination connected TRBV5-4 to TRBJ1-2, with TRBD1 identical over 7 junction bases. The sample taken for sequencing was blood. The CDR3 region has the sequence CASSLEPGGGYTF. At the DNA level, the sequence is TGTGCCAGCAGCTTGGAGCCAGGGGGGGGCTACACCTTC.